Listed here is a single T cell receptor beta chain. Its antigen is unidentified. Germline values: CDR1 DFQATT, CDR2 SNEGSKA (reference sequence). This CDR3 is built from 15 residues. With V trimmed by 0 bases and J by 7 bases, 6 bases remained unmatched. This entry is derived from a study of T cells in Graves' hyperthyroidism and ophthalmopathy. On the study more broadly: The blood sample was taken at first diagnosis, before treatment began. Findings and limits, study-wide: Before onset, by a median of approximately 5.9 months, the model predicted ophthalmopathy. Expanded thyroid clonotypes (above 0.001) were mostly also found in blood.

In the ophthalmopathy cohort, Clinical Activity Score was at least 3, NOSPECS grade at least 4, and duration under 3 months. Researchers amplified the TCR beta CDR3 regions from RNA transcripts. The HTBI set primed first-round TCR CDR3 RT-PCR. TCRdb passed the multiplex PCR reads through MiXCR, listing each CDR3 protein once. The repertoire holds under 550,000 distinct CDR3 sequences, roughly 21% seen once, with 40% to 50% in the top ten. Material: blood. This TCR was recovered from a middle-aged man with Graves' ophthalmopathy. The chain has TRBV20-1 and TRBJ1-4, with 9 bases that match TRBD1. The CDR3 DNA reads TGCAGTGCTAGAGATACGGGACAGGGAGCTGAAAAACTGTTTTTT. This gives the protein CSARDTGQGAEKLFF.